These T cell receptor beta chains were read from a single sample in a study of blood T cell repertoires in COVID-19. Libraries were prepared by immunoSEQ multiplex PCR; TCRdb keeps only in-frame clonotypes and omits some of them. The table has about 170,000 clones, around 88% seen once. The source material was peripheral blood. These receptors were collected from a woman between 65 and 79 years old who had recovered from COVID-19. Each CDR3 is given with its conserved first and last residue. Each record gives: D gene, clone size, V gene, J gene, CDR3 DNA, CDR3 protein. D genes are given only for firm matches. A row's size may be missing; if present it is once, few, many or a size class.

D: -; size: -; V: TRBV5-5; J: TRBJ1-2; DNA: TGTGCCAGCAGCTTATTTAGACAGAACTATGGCTACACCTTC; CDR3: CASSLFRQNYGYTF
D: -; size: few; V: TRBV10-2; J: TRBJ2-3; DNA: TGCGCCAGCAGTGATAGGGGGGGGCTAGATACGCAGTATTTT; CDR3: CASSDRGGLDTQYF
D: -; size: -; V: TRBV9; J: TRBJ1-1; DNA: TGTGCCAGCAGCGTAGGAGTTTGGGGCAGGGGGAACACTGAAGCTTTCTTT; CDR3: CASSVGVWGRGNTEAFF
D: TRBD1; size: -; V: TRBV7-2; J: TRBJ2-4; DNA: TGTGCCAGCAGCCCGACAGGGGCCATTCAGTACTTC; CDR3: CASSPTGAIQYF
D: TRBD1; size: -; V: TRBV11-2; J: TRBJ1-1; DNA: TGTGCCGGTTACAGGGGAGAGGGAAACACTGAAGCTTTCTTT; CDR3: CAGYRGEGNTEAFF
D: TRBD1; size: -; V: TRBV6-5; J: TRBJ1-3; DNA: TGTGCCAGCAGTTACTCGTTACAGGGGACTAACACCATATATTTT; CDR3: CASSYSLQGTNTIYF
D: TRBD1; size: once; V: TRBV6-2/TRBV6-3; J: TRBJ2-3; DNA: TGTGCCAGCAGCGCCGGGACAGGGGTCCTTCCGCAGTATTTT; CDR3: CASSAGTGVLPQYF
D: -; size: -; V: TRBV30; J: TRBJ2-7; DNA: TGTGCCTGGAGTTTTATCTACGAGCAGTACTTC; CDR3: CAWSFIYEQYF
D: -; size: -; V: TRBV7-9; J: TRBJ2-1; DNA: TGTGCCAGCACCCGCGGGACGTCCCACAATGAGCAGTTCTTC; CDR3: CASTRGTSHNEQFF
D: TRBD1; size: -; V: TRBV4-1; J: TRBJ2-3; DNA: TGCGCCAGCAGCCAAGGGGACAGTTTATCCCCAGATACGCAGTATTTT; CDR3: CASSQGDSLSPDTQYF
D: -; size: -; V: TRBV3-1/TRBV3-2; J: TRBJ2-7; DNA: TGTGCCAGCAGCCAAGGAGTAGCGAGCTCCTACGAGCAGTACTTC; CDR3: CASSQGVASSYEQYF
D: -; size: -; V: TRBV7-2; J: TRBJ1-2; DNA: TGTGCCAGCAGCTTAGCGGGTGGGGCCAATCTAGGCTACACCTTC; CDR3: CASSLAGGANLGYTF
D: -; size: few; V: TRBV15; J: TRBJ2-2; DNA: TGTGCCACCAGCAGATGGGGCGCGGACACCGGGGAGCTGTTTTTT; CDR3: CATSRWGADTGELFF
D: -; size: once; V: TRBV2; J: TRBJ2-7; DNA: TGTGCCAGCAGACCCGACAGCTACGAGCAGTACTTC; CDR3: CASRPDSYEQYF
D: -; size: -; V: TRBV7-2; J: TRBJ2-1; DNA: TGTGCCAGCAGCCCCCCGGGGGGCAGAGATGAGCAGTTCTTC; CDR3: CASSPPGGRDEQFF
D: TRBD1; size: -; V: TRBV27; J: TRBJ1-5; DNA: TGTGCCAGCAGTTTACGGCGCGGGACAGGCCCCTTCGACGCGGATCAGCCCCAGCATTTT; CDR3: CASSLRRGTGPFDADQPQHF
D: -; size: -; V: TRBV15; J: TRBJ2-5; DNA: TGTGCCACCAGCAGGGTAGGGGGGACCCAGTACTTC; CDR3: CATSRVGGTQYF
D: -; size: -; V: TRBV6-2/TRBV6-3; J: TRBJ2-2; DNA: TGTGCCAGCAGTTTACTAGCTAACTTCAACACCGGGGAGCTGTTTTTT; CDR3: CASSLLANFNTGELFF
D: TRBD1; size: -; V: TRBV6-5; J: TRBJ1-3; DNA: TGTGCCAGCAGCGACAGGGGGCTGGCAGGAAACACCATATATTTT; CDR3: CASSDRGLAGNTIYF
D: TRBD1; size: -; V: TRBV6-6; J: TRBJ2-7; DNA: TGTGCCAGCAGCCCCGGACAGGAAGAGCAGTACTTC; CDR3: CASSPGQEEQYF